A selection of T cell receptor beta chains follows, all from one sample in a study of regulatory T cells in long-lasting Graves disease. From the multiplex PCR reads, TCRdb called clonotypes with MiXCR, one entry per CDR3 protein. The table includes roughly 360,000 distinct CDR3 sequences, roughly 25% detected once. The sequenced sample was peripheral blood mononuclear cells (PBMCs), obtained when the disease was refractory, from a patient treated with antithyroid drugs. The receptors stem from a woman in her thirties or forties with Graves disease. The CDR3 runs from the conserved cysteine through the conserved F or W. The D gene is left open where the match is weak. A clone size is listed for some rows: how often the clone was seen (once, few, many), or a class if it is expanded.

>-|many|TRBJ2-4|TRBV28
CASTHGGTKNIQYF
TGTGCCAGCACCCACGGAGGGACCAAAAACATTCAGTACTTC
>-|many|TRBJ2-7|TRBV6-1
CASSQGRLEQYF
TGTGCCAGCAGTCAGGGGAGACTCGAGCAGTACTTC
>-|-|TRBJ1-1|TRBV18
CASSRVGYTEAFF
TGTGCCAGCTCGCGAGTCGGGTACACTGAAGCTTTCTTT
>-|many|TRBJ1-2|TRBV28
CTTQIPNNYGYTF
TGCACTACCCAGATTCCAAACAACTATGGCTACACCTTC
>TRBD1|many|TRBJ2-2|TRBV2
CASSGQGVNTGELFF
TGTGCCAGCAGCGGACAGGGCGTAAACACCGGGGAGCTGTTTTTT
>-|few|TRBJ1-2|TRBV20-1
CSGRVPLSNGYTF
TGCAGTGGGCGGGTCCCCCTATCAAATGGCTACACCTTC
>-|few|TRBJ2-5|TRBV15
CATSRDVETQYF
TGTGCCACCAGCAGAGATGTCGAGACCCAGTACTTC
>TRBD1|few|TRBJ2-1|TRBV20-1
CSARDRGNEQFF
TGCAGTGCTAGGGACAGGGGCAATGAGCAGTTCTTC
>-|many|TRBJ1-2|TRBV6-2/TRBV6-3
CASSETLTGHRGYTF
TGTGCCAGCAGTGAAACCCTTACGGGACATCGTGGCTACACCTTC
>-|few|TRBJ1-1|TRBV28
CASSPSWSPGSTEAFF
TGTGCCAGCAGCCCCTCATGGAGCCCGGGGTCCACTGAAGCTTTCTTT
>-|-|TRBJ2-3|TRBV29-1
CSVEDTVIRVTTDTQYF
TGCAGCGTTGAAGACACAGTGATCCGGGTGACCACAGATACGCAGTATTTT
>-|few|TRBJ1-1|TRBV27
CASTPKTGRNTEAFF
TGTGCCAGCACTCCAAAGACAGGTCGGAACACTGAAGCTTTCTTT
>-|many|TRBJ2-7|TRBV6-2/TRBV6-3
CASTLTTGRAYEQYF
TGTGCCAGCACCCTCACGACAGGTCGGGCCTACGAGCAGTACTTC
>-|many|TRBJ2-5|TRBV18
CASSPEQETQYF
TGTGCCAGCTCACCCGAGCAAGAGACCCAGTACTTC
>-|-|TRBJ2-1|TRBV11-2
CASSFYPTADNEQFF
TGTGCCAGCAGCTTCTACCCCACCGCCGACAATGAGCAGTTCTTC
>TRBD1|-|TRBJ2-6|TRBV11-2
CASSPGQGVFSGANVLTF
TGTGCCAGCAGCCCGGGACAGGGGGTGTTCTCTGGGGCCAACGTCCTGACTTTC
>-|-|TRBJ2-1|TRBV5-4
CASSLPPYNEQFF
TGTGCCAGCAGCTTGCCCCCTTACAATGAGCAGTTCTTC
>TRBD2|many|TRBJ2-7|TRBV2
CPSSEGPGGAGPREQYF
TGTCCCAGCAGTGAAGGCCCCGGAGGAGCGGGACCTCGCGAGCAGTACTTC
>TRBD1|many|TRBJ1-1|TRBV20-1
CSASGQGKGTEAFF
TGCAGTGCTAGTGGACAGGGGAAAGGCACTGAAGCTTTCTTT
>TRBD1|-|TRBJ2-7|TRBV6-1
CASSGQGDSYEQYF
TGTGCCAGCAGCGGACAGGGAGACTCCTACGAGCAGTACTTC